This entry lists 17 T cell receptor beta chains sequenced from one sample in a study of cytomegalovirus exposure and HLA in healthy donors listed by TCRdb under 2017. Receptor libraries were prepared by the immunoSEQ multiplex PCR assay. For the multiplex PCR, a mixture combining 60 forward primers for TCR Vbeta segments and 13 reverse primers for TCR Jbeta segments was used. Entries here come from immuneACCESS through TCRdb and include only in-frame sequences with V and J called. Some clones fail to appear in such tables; in the studies checked, an unresolved V gene covers under half of the shortfall, and the cause of the remainder is unknown. This sample holds 150,000 to 200,000 clones; around 72% were observed only once. 3% to 3.5% of the sample is taken by the ten largest. The sample taken for sequencing was PBMCs. These receptors all stem from a woman aged 45-60 years in good health and CMV-seropositive.

V and J are TRBV11-2 and TRBJ1-2, with TRBD1 identical over 11 bases. The CDR3 loop spans 17 amino acids. Germline CDR1 is SGHAT and CDR2 is FQNNGV. The V gene end was trimmed by 5 bases and the J gene end by 8 bases; junction bases not matched to a gene: 16. The CDR3 spells CASSGWTGGSASSGYTF. In nucleotides, the CDR3 is TGTGCCAGCAGCGGATGGACAGGGGGCTCCGCTAGTTCGGGCTACACCTTC. The full variable domain, completed using reference TRBV11-2 and TRBJ1-2, is EAGVAQSPRYKIIEKRQSVAFWCNPISGHATLYWYQQILGQGPKLLIQFQNNGVVDDSQLPKDRFSAERLKGVDSTLKIQPAKLEDSAVYLCASSGWTGGSASSGYTFGSGTRLTVV.

The chain has TRBV6-6 and TRBJ2-1; the match to TRBD2 covers 9 bases. V dropped 4 bases and J dropped 12; count of bases not matched to a gene: 4. The CDR3 spans 12 residues. CDR1 and CDR2 from the germline V gene are MNHNY and SVGAGI (reference sequence). CDR3 coding DNA: TGTGCCAGCAGTTCCCCAGCGGGGGGGCAGTTCTTC. This gives the protein CASSSPAGGQFF.

DNA for the CDR3: TGTGCCAGCAGTGAACCCGGCAGGCCTGAAGAGACCCAGTACTTC. Its translation: CASSEPGRPEETQYF. The rearrangement uses TRBV6-1 and TRBJ2-5; no definite D call. Trimming took off 2 bases at V and 3 bases at J, with 13 bases between the two ends. The CDR3 spans 15 residues. Germline CDR1 and CDR2: MNHNS and SASEGT.

The chain is built from TRBV11-3 and TRBJ1-1, with a possible D match to TRBD1 (5 bases). Deletions cut 5 bases from V and 4 bases from J, with 17 bases between. CDR3 size: 15 residues. The germline V gene encodes CDR1 SGHNT and CDR2 YENEEA. CDR3 in amino acids: CASSGREVLSTEAFF. In DNA, the CDR3 is TGTGCCAGCAGCGGCAGGGAGGTCCTCAGCACTGAAGCTTTCTTT.

The V gene is TRBV7-2, the J gene TRBJ1-5; D unclear. The germline V and J ends were trimmed by 4 bases and 6 bases, with 10 bases remaining between them. Germline CDR1 reads SGHTA; CDR2 reads FQGNSA. The CDR3 length is 13 residues. The DNA for the CDR3 is TGTGCCAGCAGCTCCACTACCCCTCAGCCCCAGCATTTT. Translating it yields CASSSTTPQPQHF.

The chain uses TRBV5-1 and TRBJ2-5; 9 positions agree with TRBD1. Germline V lookup: CDR1 SGHRS, CDR2 YFSETQ. The CDR3 contains 13 residues. With 0 bases clipped from V and 11 bases from J, the junction kept 5 bases outside the gene matches. CDR3 in amino acids: CASSLVRDREQYF. CDR3 nucleotides: TGCGCCAGCAGCTTGGTTCGGGACAGGGAACAGTACTTC.

The DNA for the CDR3 is TGTGCCTGGAGAAAGCCAGGACAGGTCAATCAGCCCCAGCATTTT. The encoded protein is CAWRKPGQVNQPQHF. The V and J genes are TRBV30 and TRBJ1-5; 7 nucleotides match TRBD1. The V gene's germline CDR1 is GTSNPN and CDR2 SVGIG (reference sequence). V was clipped by 3 bases and J by 3 bases; unmatched bases: 8. The CDR3 runs to 15 residues. Combining the CDR3 with reference TRBV30 and TRBJ1-5 gives the whole variable domain SQTIHQWPATLVQPVGSPLSLECTVEGTSNPNLYWYRQAAGRGLQLLFYSVGIGQISSEVPQNLSASRPQDRQFILSSKKLLLSDSGFYLCAWRKPGQVNQPQHFGDGTRLSIL.

V is TRBV2 and J is TRBJ1-4; D possibly corresponds to TRBD1 (5 bases). The CDR3 contains 14 residues. V lost 5 bases, J lost 12 bases, and 19 bases lay in between. Germline lookup yields CDR1 SNHLY and CDR2 FYNNEI. For the CDR3, the DNA is TGTGCCAGCAGTCTGAGCGGGGCCTTGTTAGAACTGTTTTTT. It codes for CASSLSGALLELFF. The full variable domain, completed using reference TRBV2 and TRBJ1-4, is EPEVTQTPSHQVTQMGQEVILRCVPISNHLYFYWYRQILGQKVEFLVSFYNNEISEKSEIFDDQFSVERPDGSNFTLKIRSTKLEDSAMYFCASSLSGALLELFFGSGTQLSVL.

This chain links TRBV7-9 with TRBJ1-1, with a weak D call TRBD1 (6 bases). The CDR3 runs to 19 residues. From germline, CDR1 is SEHNR and CDR2 FQNEAQ (reference sequence). The germline V and J ends were trimmed by 1 base and 5 bases, with 26 bases remaining between them. For the CDR3, the DNA is TGTGCCAGCAGCTTAGGGAGGGGGGGGGTCGAAATGGAGAGAACTGAAGCTTTCTTT. Translation gives CASSLGRGGVEMERTEAFF.

The table lists this clone with a count of one. The genes are TRBV28 and TRBJ2-5; D gene ambiguous. The J call is in doubt because the DNA end fits TRBJ2-7 better. The CDR3 spans 15 residues. Germline V gives CDR1 MDHEN, CDR2 SYDVKM. In DNA, the CDR3 is TGTGCCAGCAGTTTAACGGCGGCCAGCCCCTACGAGCAGTACTTC. Translating gives CASSLTAASPYEQYF.

This clone has a handful of counts. The chain links TRBV5-5 to TRBJ2-7, with D maybe TRBD1 (5 bases). Germline loops: CDR1 SGHKS, CDR2 YYEKEE (reference sequence). There are 13 residues in the CDR3. Trimming stripped 2 bases from V and 3 bases from J, with 9 bases between. In DNA form, the CDR3 reads TGTGCCAGCAGCTTCCCACAGGACTACGAGCAGTACTTC. Translation gives CASSFPQDYEQYF.

J is TRBJ1-6 and V is TRBV6-1; D remains ambiguous. V lost 4 bases, J lost 7 bases, and 14 bases lay in between. CDR3 size: 15 residues. Germline CDR1 MNHNS, CDR2 SASEGT. The CDR3 bases are TGTGCCAGCAGTGGGCAAAGCGGCGGCAATTCACCCCTCCACTTT. This translates into CASSGQSGGNSPLHF.

The chain is built from TRBV2 and TRBJ1-2; D gene uncertain. The CDR3 runs 11 residues. Trimming stripped 2 bases from V and 8 bases from J, with 6 bases between. Germline CDR1 and CDR2: SNHLY and FYNNEI. The CDR3 DNA is TGTGCCAGCAGTGAACTGACAGGCTACACCTTC. The encoded protein is CASSELTGYTF.

This clone was observed a handful of times. The rearrangement uses TRBV11-3 and TRBJ1-1, with D hard to call. CDR1 is SGHNT, CDR2 YENEEA, per germline. The V and J ends lost 5 bases and 3 bases respectively, with 13 bases between them. The CDR3 runs to 14 residues. The CDR3 DNA follows: TGTGCCAGCAGCCCAGGTATCCAGGACACTGAAGCTTTCTTT. Its translation is CASSPGIQDTEAFF.

The V and J genes are TRBV9 and TRBJ2-7, with TRBD1 matching 10 bases. From germline, CDR1 is SGDLS and CDR2 YYNGEE. V shed 3 bases and J 6 bases; nucleotides not matched to a gene: 12. The CDR3 covers 16 residues. This chain's CDR3 is CASSASATGGVREQYF. The DNA of the CDR3 is TGTGCCAGCAGCGCCTCCGCGACAGGGGGCGTCCGCGAGCAGTACTTC.

The chain joins TRBV27 to TRBJ2-1; unclear D gene. The CDR3 totals 13 residues. CDR1 is MNHEY, CDR2 SMNVEV, per germline (reference sequence). Deletions cut 3 bases from V and 3 bases from J, with 6 bases between. The CDR3 here is CASSLSYYNEQFF. Here the CDR3 DNA reads TGTGCCAGCAGTTTGAGTTACTACAATGAGCAGTTCTTC.

The chain employs TRBV5-6 and TRBJ2-7; 8 bases fit TRBD1. The CDR3 consists of 16 residues. CDR1 is SGHDT and CDR2 is YYEEEE in the germline V gene. After removal of 4 bases from V and 3 bases from J, the junction contained 12 bases not matched to a gene. In nucleotides, the CDR3 is TGTGCCAGCAGCCCGGGGACAGGACACATTCTCTACGAGCAGTACTTC. It codes for CASSPGTGHILYEQYF.